Presented here are 27 T cell receptor beta chains from one specimen sequenced in a study of T cell responses to AZD1222 COVID-19 vaccine. Profiled with immunoSEQ multiplex PCR; TCRdb holds only in-frame clones, not every one. The sample has some 150,000 clones, 75% to 95% seen once; the top ten hold 3% to 3.5%. Sequenced here: peripheral blood, sampled 28 days after the second AZD1222 dose. The receptors derive from an adult who received the AZD1222 COVID-19 vaccine.

The gene calls are TRBV10-3 and TRBJ1-3; TRBD1 matches 7 bases. The trim removed 7 bases at V and 0 bases at J, leaving 9 bases unmatched. The CDR3 runs to 16 residues. Per germline, CDR1 ENHRY and CDR2 SYGVKD. As DNA, the CDR3 is TGTGCCATCATGAGCCAGGGGGGGAACTCTGGAAACACCATATATTTT. As protein: CAIMSQGGNSGNTIYF.

This sequence joins TRBV7-9 and TRBJ2-5, with 8 nucleotides matching TRBD2. The germline V gene has CDR1 SEHNR and CDR2 FQNEAQ (reference sequence). The length of the CDR3 is 15 residues. J gave up 7 bases and V 1 base, and 8 bases lay outside the gene matches. In DNA, the CDR3 is TGTGCCAGCAGCTTAGTTAGCGGGACGTTTGGGACCCAGTACTTC. Translation: CASSLVSGTFGTQYF.

V and J are TRBV7-8 and TRBJ2-2; 13 nucleotides match TRBD2. Germline CDR1 is SGHVS and CDR2 is FQNEAQ. The CDR3 runs to 18 residues. Trimming cost V 0 bases and J 6 bases; bases outside gene matches: 7. The DNA for the CDR3 is TGTGCCAGCAGCTTAGCGCCCGGACTAGCGGGAGACCCCGGGGAGCTGTTTTTT. Translation: CASSLAPGLAGDPGELFF.

The CDR3 DNA reads TGTGCCACCAGCAGGTCAAGGGGGGAAAACACTGAAGCTTTCTTT. Translated: CATSRSRGENTEAFF. This chain uses TRBV15 with TRBJ1-1; D might be TRBD1 (6 bases). V dropped 3 bases and J dropped 2 bases, with 13 bases sitting between them. CDR1 LNHNV and CDR2 YYDKDF come from the germline V gene (reference sequence). The length of the CDR3 is 15 residues.

The rearrangement links TRBV24-1 to TRBJ2-3, with TRBD2 as a possible D gene (5 bases). With 0 bases removed from V and 1 base from J, the gap between germline ends came to 16 bases. The CDR3 consists of 18 residues. Germline lookup yields CDR1 KGHDR and CDR2 SFDVKD. The CDR3 DNA reads as TGTGCCACCAGTGATTTGAGATCGAGGGAAACGGGCACAGATACGCAGTATTTT. Translating gives CATSDLRSRETGTDTQYF.

The rearrangement uses TRBV7-9 and TRBJ2-2, with 16 bases identical to TRBD2. Germline lookup yields CDR1 SEHNR and CDR2 FQNEAQ (reference sequence). This CDR3 has 19 amino acids. The V and J ends lost 7 bases and 6 bases, in that order; junction bases with no gene match: 14. The CDR3 bases are TGTGCCAGCATCCCTCTCACCGTCGGGACTAGCGGGAGGGCCGGGGAGCTGTTTTTT. It translates to CASIPLTVGTSGRAGELFF.

J is TRBJ2-7 and V is TRBV5-1; D possibly corresponds to TRBD1 (6 bases). Germline V gene sequence: CDR1 SGHRS, CDR2 YFSETQ. The CDR3 extends over 15 amino acids. The V end was cut by 1 base, the J end by 5 bases, with 16 bases between. CDR3 protein: CASSLSDRPGHEQYF. In DNA form, the CDR3 reads TGCGCCAGCAGCTTGAGCGACAGGCCAGGGCACGAGCAGTACTTC.

The V and J genes are TRBV27 and TRBJ2-3; 10 bases fit TRBD1. The germline V gene encodes CDR1 MNHEY and CDR2 SMNVEV (reference sequence). With V trimmed by 11 bases and J by 3 bases, 5 bases remained unmatched. The CDR3 is 13 amino acids. The CDR3 DNA follows: TGTGCCGACCCGGGACAGGGGACAGATACGCAGTATTTT. This encodes CADPGQGTDTQYF.

This chain joins TRBV10-2 and TRBJ1-3; 7 nucleotides align to TRBD1. The V gene end was trimmed by 0 bases and the J gene end by 4 bases; junction bases not matched to a gene: 9. Germline lookup yields CDR1 WSHSY and CDR2 SAAADI. The CDR3 is 17 amino acids. The CDR3, as DNA: TGCGCCAGCAGTGAGTCGTCAGAGGGGGCGCGGGGAAACACCATATATTTT. This encodes CASSESSEGARGNTIYF.

The chain's CDR3 is CASSYMGQNMNTEAFF. CDR3 bases: TGTGCCAGCAGCTACATGGGACAGAACATGAACACTGAAGCTTTCTTT. The V and J genes are TRBV6-5 and TRBJ1-1, with 7 bases lining up with TRBD1. This CDR3 spans 16 amino acids. Looked up from germline, CDR1 is MNHEY and CDR2 is SVGAGI. The V segment lost 6 bases and the J segment 0 bases; nucleotides outside the gene matches: 10.

The genes are TRBV7-9 and TRBJ2-1; 7 nucleotides agree with TRBD1. Looked up from germline, CDR1 is SEHNR and CDR2 is FQNEAQ (reference sequence). Trimming at V came to 7 bases and at J to 6 bases, leaving 0 bases not matched to a gene. The CDR3 has 11 amino acids. The CDR3 nucleotides read TGTGCCAGCAACAGGGGCAATGAGCAGTTCTTC. This encodes CASNRGNEQFF.

The CDR3 loop is CASSLEAGAGYEQYF. CDR3 nucleotide sequence: TGTGCCAGCAGCTTAGAGGCCGGGGCAGGCTACGAGCAGTACTTC. The rearrangement joins TRBV11-2 to TRBJ2-7; D assignment may be TRBD1 or TRBD2 (5 bases each). Germline values: CDR1 SGHAT, CDR2 FQNNGV. This CDR3 is 15 amino acids long. The germline V and J ends were trimmed by 0 bases and 3 bases, with 12 bases remaining between them.

CDR3 nucleotide sequence: TGTGCCAGTAGTCCCGGACTAGCGGGAAGCTACGAGCAGTACTTC. It yields the protein CASSPGLAGSYEQYF. J is TRBJ2-7 and V is TRBV19; 12 positions agree with TRBD2. CDR1 LNHDA and CDR2 SQIVND come from the germline V gene (reference sequence). V lost 5 bases, J lost 3 bases, and 5 bases stayed unmatched. The CDR3 has 15 amino acids. The variable domain in full, with the rest retrieved from reference TRBV19 and TRBJ2-7, is DGGITQSPKYLFRKEGQNVTLSCEQNLNHDAMYWYRQDPGQGLRLIYYSQIVNDFQKGDIAEGYSVSREKKESFPLTVTSAQKNPTAFYLCASSPGLAGSYEQYFGPGTRLTVT.

This clone came up once. The genes are TRBV7-8 and TRBJ2-7; no clear D gene. This CDR3 has 14 amino acids. Trimming cost V 1 base and J 1 base, with 8 bases left between them. Germline CDR1 reads SGHVS; CDR2 reads FQNEAQ. CDR3 nucleotides: TGTGCCAGCAGCTTAGAAGGCGGATCCTACGAGCAGTACTTC. It specifies CASSLEGGSYEQYF. Looking up the rest from reference TRBV7-8 and TRBJ2-7 gives the full variable domain: GAGVSQSPRYKVAKRGQDVALRCDPISGHVSLFWYQQALGQGPEFLTYFQNEAQLDKSGLPSDRFFAERPEGSVSTLKIQRTQQEDSAVYLCASSLEGGSYEQYFGPGTRLTVT.

CDR3 amino acids: CASSVGTPTYNEQFF. CDR3 bases: TGTGCCAGCAGCGTCGGGACTCCTACCTACAATGAGCAGTTCTTC. The gene calls are TRBV7-8 and TRBJ2-1, with D possibly TRBD2 on 6 matching bases. Per germline, CDR1 SGHVS and CDR2 FQNEAQ. V was trimmed by 5 bases and J by 2 bases, leaving 13 bases between them. The CDR3 is 15 residues long.

This chain uses TRBV10-1 with TRBJ1-6, with a weak D call TRBD1 (6 bases). Trimming took 5 bases from V and 10 from J, leaving 18 bases between them. Germline CDR1 reads WNHNN; CDR2 reads SYGVQD (reference sequence). CDR3 length: 15 amino acids. DNA of the CDR3: TGCGCCAGCAGTTTCGGGGGGCAGGTAGGATCACCCCTCCACTTT. It specifies CASSFGGQVGSPLHF.

This sequence joins TRBV5-1 and TRBJ2-3; 15 bases fit TRBD2. The CDR3 is made up of 19 amino acids. From germline, CDR1 is SGHRS and CDR2 YFSETQ. Trimming at V came to 4 bases and at J to 2 bases, leaving 11 bases not matched to a gene. CDR3 DNA: TGCGCCAGCAGCCATGGAGGACTAGCGGGAGGGAGTATCACAGATACGCAGTATTTT. This translates into CASSHGGLAGGSITDTQYF.

The chain uses TRBV28 and TRBJ1-2; D may be TRBD1 (5 bases). The length of the CDR3 is 16 residues. V dropped 2 bases and J dropped 8 bases, with 21 bases sitting between them. Per germline, CDR1 MDHEN and CDR2 SYDVKM. The CDR3 nucleotides read TGTGCCAGCAGTTTACCGTGGCAGGGAATCGGTTACGGCTACACCTTC. Amino acid sequence: CASSLPWQGIGYGYTF.

The chain uses TRBV3-1 (or the pseudogene TRBV3-2) and TRBJ2-4, with TRBD1 matching 7 bases. The ends lost 7 bases at V and 1 base at J; junction bases unmatched: 1. The V gene's germline CDR1 is LGHDT and CDR2 YNNKEL (reference sequence). The CDR3 spans 13 residues. The CDR3 here is CASKQGAKNIQYF. The CDR3 nucleotides read TGTGCCAGCAAACAGGGGGCCAAAAACATTCAGTACTTC.

The chain uses TRBV29-1 and TRBJ1-1; a weak D match, TRBD1 (5 bases). Germline V gene sequence: CDR1 SQVTM, CDR2 ANQGSEA. CDR3 length equals 14 residues. Deletions cut 1 base from V and 4 bases from J, with 13 bases between. The CDR3 loop is CSVEVRAGPTEAFF. For the CDR3, the DNA is TGCAGCGTTGAAGTGAGGGCAGGGCCCACTGAAGCTTTCTTT. Complete variable domain (other parts from reference TRBV29-1 and TRBJ1-1): SAVISQKPSRDICQRGTSLTIQCQVDSQVTMMFWYRQQPGQSLTLIATANQGSEATYESGFVIDKFPISRPNLTFSTLTVSNMSPEDSSIYLCSVEVRAGPTEAFFGQGTRLTVV.

The CDR3 loop is CASSSVGADYGYTF. CDR3 nucleotide sequence: TGTGCCAGCAGCTCGGTGGGGGCGGACTATGGCTACACCTTC. The rearrangement links TRBV9 to TRBJ1-2, with D possibly TRBD1 on 6 matching bases. V was shortened by 4 bases and J by 3 bases, with 13 bases between the two germline ends. The CDR3 has 14 amino acids. Per the germline V gene, CDR1 is SGDLS and CDR2 is YYNGEE.

The rearrangement links TRBV6-5 to TRBJ1-2; 9 bases fit TRBD1. This CDR3 is 15 amino acids long. The V segment lost 0 bases and the J segment 10 bases; nucleotides outside the gene matches: 9. Germline CDR1 reads MNHEY; CDR2 reads SVGAGI. Here the CDR3 DNA reads TGTGCCAGCAGTTACTCTACGGGACAGGGATCAACCTACACCTTC. It translates to CASSYSTGQGSTYTF.

The chain couples TRBV30 to TRBJ1-1; no firm D call. Between the trimmed V and J ends, which lost 4 bases and 1 base, there was a span of 4 bases. From germline, CDR1 is GTSNPN and CDR2 SVGIG (reference sequence). CDR3 length: 11 amino acids. The CDR3 spells CAWKKNTEAFF. Written as DNA, the CDR3 is TGTGCCTGGAAGAAGAACACTGAAGCTTTCTTT.

This chain uses TRBV6-6 with TRBJ2-7; either TRBD1 or TRBD2 may fit D (5 bases each). V lost 5 bases to trimming and J lost 0 bases, with 20 bases between them. The CDR3 is made up of 17 amino acids. Looked up from germline, CDR1 is MNHNY and CDR2 is SVGAGI (reference sequence). The CDR3, as DNA: TGTGCCAGCAGTCCCGCGACGGGGCCAGGTGGCTCCTACGAGCAGTACTTC. The encoded protein is CASSPATGPGGSYEQYF.

The rearrangement joins TRBV5-1 to TRBJ2-7; TRBD1 agrees at 9 bases. Unmatched junction bases numbered 3, after V lost 0 bases and J lost 5 bases. Germline CDR1 reads SGHRS; CDR2 reads YFSETQ. The CDR3 is 14 amino acids. CDR3: CASSLGDRGNEQYF. CDR3 nucleotides: TGCGCCAGCAGCTTGGGTGACAGGGGGAACGAGCAGTACTTC.

The chain uses TRBV19 and TRBJ1-1; D is unresolved. The V and J ends lost 8 bases and 1 base respectively, with 11 bases between them. The V gene's germline CDR1 is LNHDA and CDR2 SQIVND (reference sequence). This CDR3 has 13 amino acids. The CDR3 DNA sequence: TGTGCCAGTCGTTTCCCCGGGAACACTGAAGCTTTCTTT. Encoded protein: CASRFPGNTEAFF.

The rearrangement links TRBV6-5 to TRBJ2-2; TRBD1 is a possible D gene (9 bases). The CDR3 totals 14 residues. With 11 bases removed from V and 3 bases from J, the gap between germline ends came to 16 bases. Germline-derived CDR1 and CDR2 are MNHEY and SVGAGI. CDR3 nucleotides: TGTGCCGCGGGGGGACAGGGATACACCGGGGAGCTGTTTTTT. Encoded protein: CAAGGQGYTGELFF.